The 10 T cell receptor beta chains reported below all come from one sample, sequenced in a study of blood T cell repertoires in COVID-19. Only in-frame clones appear in the TCRdb table, and some are missing; sequencing was by immunoSEQ multiplex PCR. The sample contains around 180,000 clones, about 87% of which appear only once. Sequences were obtained from peripheral blood. The source is a man aged 60 to 69 with acute or convalescent COVID-19.

The V gene is TRBV5-1, the J gene TRBJ2-1; 10 bases line up with TRBD2. This CDR3 has 18 amino acids. Germline CDR1 and CDR2: SGHRS and YFSETQ. Losses at the gene ends were 4 bases for V and 3 bases for J; bases not matched to a gene: 13. The CDR3 DNA follows: TGCGCCAGCAGCGTAGCCCCCTCTAGCGGGAGTAACTACAATGAGCAGTTCTTC. It encodes CASSVAPSSGSNYNEQFF.

The chain uses TRBV5-6 and TRBJ1-1, with 9 bases that match TRBD1. The CDR3 consists of 14 residues. Trimming at V came to 4 bases and at J to 4 bases, leaving 5 bases not matched to a gene. Germline-derived CDR1 and CDR2 are SGHDT and YYEEEE. CDR3 coding DNA: TGTGCCAGCAGCCCCGGGACAGGGACCACTGAAGCTTTCTTT. Its protein product is CASSPGTGTTEAFF.

The chain links TRBV5-4 to TRBJ1-1, with 8 bases lining up with TRBD1. Trimming at V came to 4 bases and at J to 1 base, leaving 6 bases not matched to a gene. The CDR3 sequence is 15 residues long. The germline V gene has CDR1 SGHNT and CDR2 YYREEE (reference sequence). This CDR3 is CASSPPGTGNTEAFF. CDR3 DNA sequence: TGTGCCAGCAGCCCGCCCGGGACAGGGAACACTGAAGCTTTCTTT.

The chain combines TRBV6-5 with TRBJ1-4, with D hard to call. The CDR3 length is 14 residues. Germline CDR1 reads MNHEY; CDR2 reads SVGAGI. The germline V and J ends were trimmed by 10 bases and 6 bases, with 18 bases remaining between them. CDR3 nucleotides: TGTGCCACCACGGGAGAGGGCGGTTATGAAAAACTGTTTTTT. This encodes CATTGEGGYEKLFF.

The CDR3 nucleotides are TGTGCCAGCAGCCCGGACACGAACACTGAAGCTTTCTTT. This encodes CASSPDTNTEAFF. The chain uses TRBV5-6 and TRBJ1-1; tentative D call: TRBD1 (5 bases). V lost 4 bases to trimming and J lost 1 base, with 8 bases between them. The CDR3 loop spans 13 amino acids. Per germline, CDR1 SGHDT and CDR2 YYEEEE. Drawing the rest from reference TRBV5-6 and TRBJ1-1, the complete variable domain is DAGVTQSPTHLIKTRGQQVTLRCSPKSGHDTVSWYQQALGQGPQFIFQYYEEEERQRGNFPDRFSGHQFPNYSSELNVNALLLGDSALYLCASSPDTNTEAFFGQGTRLTVV.

The gene calls are TRBV7-9 and TRBJ1-5, with a weak D call TRBD1 (5 bases). The germline CDR1 and CDR2 sequences are SEHNR and FQNEAQ (reference sequence). The V end lost 3 bases, the J end lost 3 bases, and 12 bases lay between the germline ends. The CDR3 runs 15 residues. CDR3 DNA sequence: TGTGCCAGCAGCTTCCAAGACAGTCTCAATCAGCCCCAGCATTTT. Translating it yields CASSFQDSLNQPQHF.

J is TRBJ2-7 and V is TRBV27; the match to TRBD1 covers 8 bases. The CDR3 runs 14 residues. Germline trimming cut 3 bases from V and 9 bases from J; bases unmatched to any gene: 10. CDR1 is MNHEY, CDR2 SMNVEV, per germline (reference sequence). CDR3 DNA: TGTGCCAGCAGTTTTCGAACAGGGGGTGAGGCGCAGTACTTC. This encodes CASSFRTGGEAQYF.

This clone has a handful of counts. The rearrangement joins TRBV5-8 to TRBJ2-1; 7 bases agree with TRBD2. This CDR3 has 15 amino acids. The germline V gene encodes CDR1 SGHTS and CDR2 YDEGEE. Losses at the gene ends were 2 bases for V and 6 bases for J; bases not matched to a gene: 8. The CDR3 loop reads CASSFGTMFRNEQFF. Written as DNA, the CDR3 is TGTGCCAGCAGCTTCGGGACTATGTTTCGCAATGAGCAGTTCTTC. Looking up the rest from reference TRBV5-8 and TRBJ2-1 gives the full variable domain: EAGVTQSPTHLIKTRGQQATLRCSPISGHTSVYWYQQALGLGLQFLLWYDEGEERNRGNFPPRFSGRQFPNYSSELNVNALELEDSALYLCASSFGTMFRNEQFFGPGTRLTVL.

The chain joins TRBV2 to TRBJ2-5, with 14 bases that match TRBD2. The CDR3 loop spans 18 amino acids. V lost 3 bases and J lost 0; bases outside the gene matches: 6. In germline, CDR1 is SNHLY, CDR2 FYNNEI. This CDR3 reads CASSEVGTSGGYQETQYF. The CDR3 DNA follows: TGTGCCAGCAGTGAGGTGGGGACTAGCGGGGGATACCAAGAGACCCAGTACTTC.

The V and J genes are TRBV6-4 and TRBJ1-4; D unclear. The CDR3 consists of 11 residues. Germline V gives CDR1 MRHNA, CDR2 SNTAGT. Between the trimmed V and J ends, which lost 5 bases and 8 bases, there was a span of 6 bases. CDR3 in DNA: TGTGCCAGCAGTCGGTGGGAAAAACTGTTTTTT. Its protein product is CASSRWEKLFF.